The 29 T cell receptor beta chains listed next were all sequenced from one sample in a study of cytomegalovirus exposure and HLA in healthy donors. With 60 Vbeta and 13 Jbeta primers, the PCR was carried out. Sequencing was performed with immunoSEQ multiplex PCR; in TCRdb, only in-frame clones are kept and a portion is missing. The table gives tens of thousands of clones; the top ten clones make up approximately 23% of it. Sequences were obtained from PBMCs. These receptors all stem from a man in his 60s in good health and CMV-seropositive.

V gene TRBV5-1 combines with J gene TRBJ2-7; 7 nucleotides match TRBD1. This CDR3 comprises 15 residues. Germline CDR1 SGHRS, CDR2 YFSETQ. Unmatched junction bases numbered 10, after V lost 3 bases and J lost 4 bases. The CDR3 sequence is CASSSLTGLGYEQYF. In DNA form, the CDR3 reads TGCGCCAGCAGCTCCCTGACAGGGCTAGGGTACGAGCAGTACTTC. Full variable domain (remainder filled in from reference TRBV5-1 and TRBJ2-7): KAGVTQTPRYLIKTRGQQVTLSCSPISGHRSVSWYQQTPGQGLQFLFEYFSETQRNKGNFPGRFSGRQFSNSRSEMNVSTLELGDSALYLCASSSLTGLGYEQYFGPGTRLTVT.

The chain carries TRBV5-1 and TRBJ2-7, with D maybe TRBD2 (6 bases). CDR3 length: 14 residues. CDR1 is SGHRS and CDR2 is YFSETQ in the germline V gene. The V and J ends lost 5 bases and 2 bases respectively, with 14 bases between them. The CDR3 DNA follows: TGCGCCAGCAGGAAGGGTCCTAGCGCCTACGAGCAGTACTTC. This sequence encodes CASRKGPSAYEQYF.

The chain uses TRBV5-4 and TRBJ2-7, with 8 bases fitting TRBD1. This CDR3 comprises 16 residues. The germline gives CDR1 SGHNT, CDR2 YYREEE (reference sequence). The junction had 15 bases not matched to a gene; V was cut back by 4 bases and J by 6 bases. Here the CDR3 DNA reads TGTGCCAGCAGCCCATCCGCTACAAACAGGGGGTTCGAGCAGTACTTC. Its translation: CASSPSATNRGFEQYF.

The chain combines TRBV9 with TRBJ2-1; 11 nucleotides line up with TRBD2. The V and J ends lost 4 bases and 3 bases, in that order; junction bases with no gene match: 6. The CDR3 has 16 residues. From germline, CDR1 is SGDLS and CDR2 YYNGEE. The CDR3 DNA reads TGTGCCAGCAGCCAAACACTAGCGGGAGTCTACAATGAGCAGTTCTTC. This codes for CASSQTLAGVYNEQFF. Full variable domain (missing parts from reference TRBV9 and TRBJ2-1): DSGVTQTPKHLITATGQRVTLRCSPRSGDLSVYWYQQSLDQGLQFLIQYYNGEERAKGNILERFSAQQFPDLHSELNLSSLELGDSALYFCASSQTLAGVYNEQFFGPGTRLTVL.

The chain's CDR3 is CASSYSDSHYEQYF. The CDR3, as DNA: TGTGCCAGCAGTTACTCGGACAGCCACTACGAGCAGTACTTC. The chain has TRBV6-5 and TRBJ2-7; D may be TRBD1 (6 bases). CDR3 length: 14 residues. Germline CDR1 reads MNHEY; CDR2 reads SVGAGI. V lost 0 bases, J lost 3 bases, and 9 bases lay in between.

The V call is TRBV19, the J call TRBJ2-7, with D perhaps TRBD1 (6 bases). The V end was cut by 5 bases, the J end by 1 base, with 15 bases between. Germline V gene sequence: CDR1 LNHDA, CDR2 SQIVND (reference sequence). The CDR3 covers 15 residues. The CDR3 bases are TGTGCCAGTAGTTCAGGGGCAAAGAAATCCTACGAGCAGTACTTC. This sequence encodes CASSSGAKKSYEQYF.

DNA for the CDR3: TGCGCCAGCAGCTTGGCTCAGGGAGGGGCGTACACTGAAGCTTTCTTT. It is translated as CASSLAQGGAYTEAFF. This rearrangement joins TRBV5-1 to TRBJ1-1; a weak D match, TRBD1 (5 bases). The V gene lost 0 bases and the J gene lost 3 bases, with 15 bases spanning the gap. From germline, CDR1 is SGHRS and CDR2 YFSETQ. The CDR3 loop spans 16 amino acids.

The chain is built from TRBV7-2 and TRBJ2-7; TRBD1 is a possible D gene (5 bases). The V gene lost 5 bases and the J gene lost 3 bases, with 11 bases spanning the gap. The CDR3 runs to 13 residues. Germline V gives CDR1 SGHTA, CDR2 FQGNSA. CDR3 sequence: CASSPQGFYEQYF. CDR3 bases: TGTGCCAGCAGCCCCCAGGGCTTCTACGAGCAGTACTTC.

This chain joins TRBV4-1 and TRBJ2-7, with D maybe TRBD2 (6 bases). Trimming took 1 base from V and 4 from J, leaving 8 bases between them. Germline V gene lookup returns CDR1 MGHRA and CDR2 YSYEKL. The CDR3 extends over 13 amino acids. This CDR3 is CASSQGAGYEQYF. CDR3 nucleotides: TGCGCCAGCAGCCAAGGTGCGGGGTACGAGCAGTACTTC.

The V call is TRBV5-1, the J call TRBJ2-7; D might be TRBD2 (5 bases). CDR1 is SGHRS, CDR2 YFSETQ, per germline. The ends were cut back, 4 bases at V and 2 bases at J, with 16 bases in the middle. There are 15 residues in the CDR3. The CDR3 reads CASSPPPGSPYEQYF. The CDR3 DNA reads TGCGCCAGCAGCCCCCCGCCGGGGTCCCCCTACGAGCAGTACTTC.

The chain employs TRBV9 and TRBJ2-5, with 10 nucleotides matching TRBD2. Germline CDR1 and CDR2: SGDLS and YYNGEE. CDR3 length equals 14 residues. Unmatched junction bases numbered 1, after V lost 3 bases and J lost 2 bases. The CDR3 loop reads CASSATSGQETQYF. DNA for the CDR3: TGTGCCAGCAGCGCGACTAGCGGGCAAGAGACCCAGTACTTC.

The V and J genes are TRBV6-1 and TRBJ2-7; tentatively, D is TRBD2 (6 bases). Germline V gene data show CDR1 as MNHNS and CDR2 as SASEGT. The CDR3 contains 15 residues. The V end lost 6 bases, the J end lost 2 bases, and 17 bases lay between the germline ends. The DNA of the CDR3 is TGTGCCAGCAGGAAACAGGTGGGGGGACCCTACGAGCAGTACTTC. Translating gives CASRKQVGGPYEQYF.

In DNA, the CDR3 is TGCGCCAGCAGCCAAGAGGTGCAGGTCAGTGGCTACACCTTC. It specifies CASSQEVQVSGYTF. The chain has TRBV4-1 and TRBJ1-2; D not certain. Trimming removed 0 bases at V and 7 bases at J, with 12 bases between. CDR1 is MGHRA and CDR2 is YSYEKL in the germline V gene. CDR3 length: 14 residues.

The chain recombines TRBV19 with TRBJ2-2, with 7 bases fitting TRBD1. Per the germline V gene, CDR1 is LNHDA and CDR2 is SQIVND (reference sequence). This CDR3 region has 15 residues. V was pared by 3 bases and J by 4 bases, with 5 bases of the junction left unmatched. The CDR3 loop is CASSIIDRATGELFF. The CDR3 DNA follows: TGTGCCAGTAGTATTATCGACAGGGCCACCGGGGAGCTGTTTTTT.

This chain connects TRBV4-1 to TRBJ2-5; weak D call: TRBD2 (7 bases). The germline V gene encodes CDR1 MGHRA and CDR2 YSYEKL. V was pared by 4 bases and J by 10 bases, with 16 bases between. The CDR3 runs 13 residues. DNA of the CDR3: TGCGCCAGCAGCCCGCGGGGAGGGGACAACCAGTACTTC. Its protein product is CASSPRGGDNQYF.

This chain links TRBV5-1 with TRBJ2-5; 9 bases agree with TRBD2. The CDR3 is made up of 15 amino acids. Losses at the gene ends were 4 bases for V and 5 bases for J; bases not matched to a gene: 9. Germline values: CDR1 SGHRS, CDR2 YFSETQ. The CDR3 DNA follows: TGCGCCAGCAGCCAAGGCTTAGCGGGAGCGGAGACCCAGTACTTC. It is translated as CASSQGLAGAETQYF.

DNA of the CDR3: TGTGCCACCCGTGGGGCCAAGGGCTCTGGGGCCAACGTCCTGACTTTC. Translating it yields CATRGAKGSGANVLTF. The rearrangement joins TRBV19 to TRBJ2-6; TRBD1 might be the D (5 bases). The V gene's germline CDR1 is LNHDA and CDR2 SQIVND (reference sequence). This CDR3 has 16 amino acids. Trimming removed 10 bases at V and 0 bases at J, with 16 bases between.

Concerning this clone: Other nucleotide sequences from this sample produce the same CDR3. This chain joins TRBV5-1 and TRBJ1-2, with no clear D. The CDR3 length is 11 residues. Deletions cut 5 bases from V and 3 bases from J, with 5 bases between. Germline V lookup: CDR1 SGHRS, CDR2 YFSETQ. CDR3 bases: TGCGCCAGCAGGAGAGACTATGGCTACACCTTC. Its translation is CASRRDYGYTF.

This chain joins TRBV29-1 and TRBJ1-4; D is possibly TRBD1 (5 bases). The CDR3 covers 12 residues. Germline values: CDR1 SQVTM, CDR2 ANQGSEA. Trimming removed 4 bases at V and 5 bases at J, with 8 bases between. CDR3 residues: CSVGGSNEKLFF. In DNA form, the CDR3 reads TGCAGCGTTGGGGGCAGCAATGAAAAACTGTTTTTT.

CDR3 region: CASSYLPTPDYEQYF. The DNA of the CDR3 is TGTGCCAGCAGCTACCTACCGACTCCAGACTACGAGCAGTACTTC. The rearrangement uses TRBV5-5 and TRBJ2-7; D remains ambiguous. Looked up from germline, CDR1 is SGHKS and CDR2 is YYEKEE (reference sequence). Trimming shortened V by 3 bases and J by 3 bases, and 16 bases separated the two germline ends. The CDR3 has 15 amino acids.

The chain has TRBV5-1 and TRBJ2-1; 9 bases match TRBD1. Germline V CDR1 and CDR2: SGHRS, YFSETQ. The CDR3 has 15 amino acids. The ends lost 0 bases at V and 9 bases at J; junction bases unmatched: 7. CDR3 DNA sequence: TGCGCCAGCAGCTTGGGACAGGGGGGGGAGAGTGAGCAGTTCTTC. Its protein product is CASSLGQGGESEQFF.

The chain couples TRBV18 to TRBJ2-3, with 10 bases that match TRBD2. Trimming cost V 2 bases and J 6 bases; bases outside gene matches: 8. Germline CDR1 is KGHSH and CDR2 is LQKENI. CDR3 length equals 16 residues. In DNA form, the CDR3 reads TGTGCCAGCTCACCATACAGAGCGGGAGGGGCGGATACGCAGTATTTT. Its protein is CASSPYRAGGADTQYF.

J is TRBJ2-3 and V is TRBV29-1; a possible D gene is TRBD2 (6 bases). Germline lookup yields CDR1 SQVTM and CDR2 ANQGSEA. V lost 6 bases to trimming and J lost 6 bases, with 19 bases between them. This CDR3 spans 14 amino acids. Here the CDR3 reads CSVSVGRDGDTQYF. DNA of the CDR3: TGCAGCGTCTCGGTCGGGCGGGATGGGGATACGCAGTATTTT.

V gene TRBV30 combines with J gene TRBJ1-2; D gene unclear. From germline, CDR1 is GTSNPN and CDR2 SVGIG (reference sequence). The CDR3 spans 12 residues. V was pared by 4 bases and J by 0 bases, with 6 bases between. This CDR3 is CAWNNANYGYTF. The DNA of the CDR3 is TGTGCCTGGAATAATGCTAACTATGGCTACACCTTC.

The CDR3 protein is CASSQAGQGEPQHF. CDR3 nucleotide sequence: TGTGCCAGCAGCCAGGCCGGACAGGGAGAGCCCCAGCATTTT. V gene TRBV4-2 combines with J gene TRBJ1-5; 8 positions match TRBD1. The trim removed 3 bases at V and 8 bases at J, leaving 6 bases unmatched. Germline assignment: CDR1 LGHNA and CDR2 YNFKEQ. The CDR3 is 14 amino acids.

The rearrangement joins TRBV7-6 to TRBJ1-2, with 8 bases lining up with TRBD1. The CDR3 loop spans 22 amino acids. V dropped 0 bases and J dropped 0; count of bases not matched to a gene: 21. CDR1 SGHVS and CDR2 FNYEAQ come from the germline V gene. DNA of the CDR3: TGTGCCAGCAGCTTAGCGCTAAATTATATGGCAGGGGGCCTACTTACTAACTATGGCTACACCTTC. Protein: CASSLALNYMAGGLLTNYGYTF.

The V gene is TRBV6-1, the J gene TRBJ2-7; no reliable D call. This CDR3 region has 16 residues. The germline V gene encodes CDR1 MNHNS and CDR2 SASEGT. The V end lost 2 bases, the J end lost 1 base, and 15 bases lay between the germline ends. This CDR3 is CASSERGWPASYEQYF. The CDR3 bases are TGTGCCAGCAGTGAAAGAGGATGGCCGGCATCCTACGAGCAGTACTTC.

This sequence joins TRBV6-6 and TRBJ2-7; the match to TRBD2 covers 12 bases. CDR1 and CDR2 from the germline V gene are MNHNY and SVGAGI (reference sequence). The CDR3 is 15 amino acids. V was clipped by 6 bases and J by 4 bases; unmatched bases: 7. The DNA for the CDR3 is TGTGCCAGCAGGAGGACTAGCGGGACAGATTACGAGCAGTACTTC. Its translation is CASRRTSGTDYEQYF.

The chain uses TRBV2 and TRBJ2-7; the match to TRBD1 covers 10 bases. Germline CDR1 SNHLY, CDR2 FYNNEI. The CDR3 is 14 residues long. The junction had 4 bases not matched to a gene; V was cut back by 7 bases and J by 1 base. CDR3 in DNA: TGTGCCAGCAACCCGGGACAGGGGTCCTACGAGCAGTACTTC. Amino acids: CASNPGQGSYEQYF.